This T cell receptor (beta chain) originates from a study of shared clonotypes between healthy human individuals. Germline trimming cut 3 bases from V and 0 bases from J; bases unmatched to any gene: 2. The CDR3 loop spans 15 amino acids. Germline V gene sequence: CDR1 SGHRS, CDR2 YFSETQ. Positively selected for CCR7, the CD45RO-negative cells used as naive CD8 cells excluded terminally differentiated effector memory CD45RA+ cells. Broader study findings: Rarefaction gave evidence that sorted-subset sequencing remained incomplete despite large depth.

Profiling relied on immunoSEQ multiplex PCR, and the TCRdb table lists in-frame clones only, not all of them. The sample carries about 600,000 clones, roughly 96% recorded once. This clone was seen only once. Antigen specificity is unknown. Sequences were obtained from naive CD8+ T cells sorted from blood. V usage is TRBV5-1 and J usage is TRBJ2-1; 8 nucleotides match TRBD1. This clonotype was sampled from a young woman in good health. CDR3 coding DNA: TGCGCCAGCAGCTGGGACAGGAGCTCCTACAATGAGCAGTTCTTC. Translated, it gives CASSWDRSSYNEQFF. The whole variable domain, filled in from reference TRBV5-1 and TRBJ2-1, reads KAGVTQTPRYLIKTRGQQVTLSCSPISGHRSVSWYQQTPGQGLQFLFEYFSETQRNKGNFPGRFSGRQFSNSRSEMNVSTLELGDSALYLCASSWDRSSYNEQFFGPGTRLTVL.